This T cell receptor (beta chain) originates from a study of T cells in Graves' hyperthyroidism and ophthalmopathy. Fresh peripheral blood, 7.5 to 10 ml, yielded the PBMCs. Regions amplified from RNA transcripts were the TCR beta CDR3 regions. HTBI primers were used for first-round RT-PCR of the TCR CDR3. One entry per CDR3 protein results from TCRdb running MiXCR on the multiplex PCR reads. The sample consists of around 800,000 distinct CDR3 sequences, around 39% of them appearing once. J lost 0 bases, V lost 9 bases, and 14 bases had no gene match. Germline V CDR1 and CDR2: LNHDA, SQIVND (reference sequence). The CDR3 covers 17 residues.

The rearrangement joins TRBV19 to TRBJ1-1; TRBD1 matches 9 bases. Sequencing used blood. This receptor was taken from a young man with Graves' hyperthyroidism. The CDR3 is CASSPVPGQGMNTEAFF. The CDR3 DNA reads as TGTGCCAGCAGCCCCGTCCCGGGACAGGGCATGAACACTGAAGCTTTCTTT.